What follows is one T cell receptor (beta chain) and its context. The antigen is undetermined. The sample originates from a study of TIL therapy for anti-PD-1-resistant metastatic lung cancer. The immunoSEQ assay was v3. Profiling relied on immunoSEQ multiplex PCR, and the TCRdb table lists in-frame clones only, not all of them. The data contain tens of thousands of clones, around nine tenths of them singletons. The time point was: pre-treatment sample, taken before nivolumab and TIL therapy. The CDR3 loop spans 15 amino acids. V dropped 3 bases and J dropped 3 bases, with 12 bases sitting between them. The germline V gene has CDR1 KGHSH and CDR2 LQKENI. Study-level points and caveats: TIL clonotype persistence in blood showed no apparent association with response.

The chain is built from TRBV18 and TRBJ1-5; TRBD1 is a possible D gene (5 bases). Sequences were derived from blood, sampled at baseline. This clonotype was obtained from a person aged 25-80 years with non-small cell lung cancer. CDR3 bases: TGTGCCAGCTCACCCCAGACAGAACTCAATCAGCCCCAGCATTTT. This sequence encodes CASSPQTELNQPQHF.